These 4 T cell receptor beta chains were sequenced from one sample in a study of CD8 T cells in Susac syndrome. Random hexamers were used to reverse transcribe an amount of roughly 0.45 to 1 ug RNA. TCRdb processed the immunoSEQ multiplex PCR reads anew with MiXCR; each CDR3 protein has one entry. This repertoire shows 250,000 to 300,000 distinct CDR3 sequences, about 85% found once; its top ten account for 0.11%. The sample consisted of CD8+ T cells from PBMCs. These receptor sequences come from a human donor with multiple sclerosis.

In this sample, this clonotype turned up once. The genes are TRBV27 and TRBJ2-1; tentative D call: TRBD2 (6 bases). The germline V and J ends were trimmed by 2 bases and 9 bases, with 14 bases remaining between them. This CDR3 contains 14 residues. CDR1 and CDR2 from the germline V gene are MNHEY and SMNVEV (reference sequence). CDR3 region: CASSLGAGGSEQFF. For the CDR3, the DNA is TGTGCCAGCAGTTTAGGAGCGGGTGGGAGTGAGCAGTTCTTC.

This clonotype was picked up one time. The chain recombines TRBV5-6 with TRBJ2-2; D gene ambiguous. CDR3 length equals 12 residues. V was cut by 4 bases and J by 6 bases, with 7 bases left in between. Germline V gives CDR1 SGHDT, CDR2 YYEEEE. The CDR3 region is CASSPGPGELFF. CDR3 nucleotides: TGTGCCAGCAGCCCGGGCCCCGGGGAGCTGTTTTTT.

The chain employs TRBV27 and TRBJ2-7, with D perhaps TRBD2 (5 bases). Germline CDR1 and CDR2: MNHEY and SMNVEV (reference sequence). This CDR3 is built from 13 residues. The V end was cut by 3 bases, the J end by 2 bases, with 8 bases between. The CDR3 coding sequence is TGTGCCAGCAGTTTGGACGGGGCCTACGAGCAGTACTTC. It yields the protein CASSLDGAYEQYF.

The V gene is TRBV6-4, the J gene TRBJ2-1; D remains unclear. Trimming removed 4 bases at V and 4 bases at J, with 11 bases between. This CDR3 is built from 14 residues. CDR1 MRHNA and CDR2 SNTAGT come from the germline V gene. The chain's CDR3 is CASSVSWSYNEQFF. CDR3 in DNA: TGTGCCAGCAGTGTTTCGTGGTCTTACAATGAGCAGTTCTTC.